A single sample gave rise to the 6 T cell receptor beta chains below, sequenced in a study of human T cells and chemical hapten exposure. It was unfractionated whole blood from which total RNA was extracted. TCRdb re-called the 5' RACE reads through MiXCR, storing one row per CDR3 protein. The sample shows tens of thousands of distinct CDR3 sequences, approximately 15% of them seen only once. The receptors stem from a female donor in good health.

This chain connects TRBV27 to TRBJ2-7; weak D call: TRBD1 (5 bases). CDR1 is MNHEY and CDR2 is SMNVEV in the germline V gene (reference sequence). The CDR3 contains 17 residues. With 6 bases removed from V and 2 bases from J, the gap between germline ends came to 23 bases. The CDR3 is CASRPLLRDSTTYEQYF. The CDR3 nucleotides are TGTGCCAGCAGACCGCTCCTGAGAGACAGTACTACCTACGAGCAGTACTTC.

This chain uses TRBV20-1 with TRBJ2-7; no definite D call. The germline gives CDR1 DFQATT, CDR2 SNEGSKA (reference sequence). The length of the CDR3 is 14 residues. V shed 3 bases and J shed 3 bases, with 15 bases lying between them. The CDR3 loop reads CSARRNSLLYEQYF. For the CDR3, the DNA is TGCAGTGCTAGGAGGAACTCACTCCTCTACGAGCAGTACTTC.

This clonotype was observed a few times. The chain recombines TRBV20-1 with TRBJ2-1, with 7 bases lining up with TRBD1. There are 14 residues in the CDR3. CDR1 and CDR2 from the germline V gene are DFQATT and SNEGSKA (reference sequence). V lost 0 bases to trimming and J lost 4 bases; unmatched junction nucleotides: 3. The CDR3 loop is CSARDTGDYNEQFF. The CDR3, as DNA: TGCAGTGCTAGAGATACAGGGGATTACAATGAGCAGTTCTTC.

This clonotype has a handful of counts. The V and J genes are TRBV27 and TRBJ2-5; TRBD1 aligns across 7 bases. The CDR3 contains 14 residues. J gave up 7 bases and V 6 bases, and 11 bases lay outside the gene matches. CDR1 MNHEY and CDR2 SMNVEV come from the germline V gene (reference sequence). The CDR3 nucleotides read TGTGCCAGCAGGTCCACAGGGGAAGGGGGGACCCAGTACTTC. Translating gives CASRSTGEGGTQYF.

This clonotype was detected ten times or more. The chain uses TRBV6-5 and TRBJ1-6; no firm D call. The CDR3 covers 12 residues. Between the trimmed V and J ends, which lost 8 bases and 8 bases, there was a span of 10 bases. From germline, CDR1 is MNHEY and CDR2 SVGAGI. The CDR3 sequence: CASGPGYSPLHF. CDR3 nucleotide sequence: TGTGCCAGCGGACCGGGCTATTCACCCCTCCACTTT.

Concerning this clonotype: The junction and the germline gene differ at one end; a read error may be behind it. The V gene is TRBV7-8, the J gene TRBJ1-2, with 9 bases identical to TRBD1. The CDR3 has 14 amino acids. CDR1 and CDR2 (germline): SGHVS, FQNEAQ. The CDR3: CASSLAGTGYDYTF. The CDR3 nucleotides are TGTGCCAGCAGCTTAGCTGGGACAGGGTATGACTACACCTTC.